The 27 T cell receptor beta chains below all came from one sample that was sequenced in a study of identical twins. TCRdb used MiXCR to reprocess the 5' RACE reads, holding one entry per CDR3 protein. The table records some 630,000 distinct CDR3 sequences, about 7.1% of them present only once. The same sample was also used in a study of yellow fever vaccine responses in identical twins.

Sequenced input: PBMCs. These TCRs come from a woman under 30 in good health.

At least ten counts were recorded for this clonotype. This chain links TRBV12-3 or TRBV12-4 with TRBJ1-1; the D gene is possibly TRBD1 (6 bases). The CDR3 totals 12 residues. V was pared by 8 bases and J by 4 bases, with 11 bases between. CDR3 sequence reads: CASPDRTTEAFF. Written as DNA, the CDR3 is TGTGCCAGCCCCGACAGGACCACTGAAGCTTTCTTT.

For the CDR3, the DNA is TGTGCCAGCTCACGGGACAATAACTATGGCTACACCTTC. Its protein is CASSRDNNYGYTF. This chain links TRBV18 with TRBJ1-2; maybe TRBD1 (6 bases). The V and J ends lost 4 bases and 1 base respectively, with 7 bases between them. This CDR3 has 13 residues. Germline V gene lookup returns CDR1 KGHSH and CDR2 LQKENI.

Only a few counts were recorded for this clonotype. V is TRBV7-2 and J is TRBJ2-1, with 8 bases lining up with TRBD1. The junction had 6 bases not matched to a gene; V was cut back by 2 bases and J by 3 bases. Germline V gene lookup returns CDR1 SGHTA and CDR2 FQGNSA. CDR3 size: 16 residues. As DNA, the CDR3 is TGTGCCAGCAGCTTAAATGCCGGGACAGGCTACAATGAGCAGTTCTTC. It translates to CASSLNAGTGYNEQFF. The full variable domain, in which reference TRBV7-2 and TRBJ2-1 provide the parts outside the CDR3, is GAGVSQSPSNKVTEKGKDVELRCDPISGHTALYWYRQSLGQGLEFLIYFQGNSAPDKSGLPSDRFSAERTGGSVSTLTIQRTQQEDSAVYLCASSLNAGTGYNEQFFGPGTRLTVL.

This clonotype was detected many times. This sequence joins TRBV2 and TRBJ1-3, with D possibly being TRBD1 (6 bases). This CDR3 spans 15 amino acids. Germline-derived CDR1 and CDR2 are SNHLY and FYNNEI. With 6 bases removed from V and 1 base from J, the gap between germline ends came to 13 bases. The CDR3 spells CASRLEGGSGNTIYF. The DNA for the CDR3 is TGTGCCAGCAGACTTGAAGGGGGTTCTGGAAACACCATATATTTT.

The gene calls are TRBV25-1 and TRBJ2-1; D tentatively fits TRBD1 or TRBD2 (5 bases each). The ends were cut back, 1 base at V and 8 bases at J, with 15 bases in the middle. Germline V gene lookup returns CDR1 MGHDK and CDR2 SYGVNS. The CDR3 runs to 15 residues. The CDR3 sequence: CASSESLGEGYEQFF. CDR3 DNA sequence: TGTGCCAGCAGTGAATCTCTGGGTGAGGGGTATGAGCAGTTCTTC.

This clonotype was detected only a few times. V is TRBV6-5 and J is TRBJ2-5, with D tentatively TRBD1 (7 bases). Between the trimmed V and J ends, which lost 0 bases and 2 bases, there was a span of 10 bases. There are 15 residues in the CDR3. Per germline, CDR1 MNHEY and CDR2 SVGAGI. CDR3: CASSYSAGQQETQYF. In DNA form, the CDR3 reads TGTGCCAGCAGTTACTCGGCGGGACAGCAAGAGACCCAGTACTTC.

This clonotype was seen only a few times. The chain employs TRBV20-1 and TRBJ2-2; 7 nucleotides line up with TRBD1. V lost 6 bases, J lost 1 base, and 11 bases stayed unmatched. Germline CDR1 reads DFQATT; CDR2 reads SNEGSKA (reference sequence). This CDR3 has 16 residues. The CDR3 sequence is CSASDRALVNTGELFF. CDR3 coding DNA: TGCAGTGCCAGTGACAGGGCTCTTGTGAACACCGGGGAGCTGTTTTTT.

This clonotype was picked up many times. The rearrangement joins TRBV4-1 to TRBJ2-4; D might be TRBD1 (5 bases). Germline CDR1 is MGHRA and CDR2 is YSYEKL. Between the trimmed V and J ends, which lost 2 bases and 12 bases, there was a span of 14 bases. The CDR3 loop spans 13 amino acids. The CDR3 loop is CASSQMTEGSQYF. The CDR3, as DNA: TGCGCCAGCAGCCAAATGACAGAAGGAAGTCAGTACTTC.

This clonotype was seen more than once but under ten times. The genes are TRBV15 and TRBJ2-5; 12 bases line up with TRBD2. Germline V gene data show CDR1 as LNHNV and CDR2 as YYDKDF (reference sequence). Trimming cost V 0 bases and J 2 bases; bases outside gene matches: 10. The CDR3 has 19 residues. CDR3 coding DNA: TGTGCCACCAGCAGAGAGCCTAGCGGGGGGGCCCACCCGCAAGAGACCCAGTACTTC. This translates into CATSREPSGGAHPQETQYF. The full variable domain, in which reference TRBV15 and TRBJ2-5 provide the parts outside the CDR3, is DAMVIQNPRYQVTQFGKPVTLSCSQTLNHNVMYWYQQKSSQAPKLLFHYYDKDFNNEADTPDNFQSRRPNTSFCFLDIRSPGLGDTAMYLCATSREPSGGAHPQETQYFGPGTRLLVL.

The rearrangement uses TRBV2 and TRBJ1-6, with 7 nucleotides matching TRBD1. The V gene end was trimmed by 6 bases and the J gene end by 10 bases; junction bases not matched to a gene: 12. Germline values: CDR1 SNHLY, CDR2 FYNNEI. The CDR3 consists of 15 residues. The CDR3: CASRGLTGKRSPLHF. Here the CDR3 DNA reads TGTGCCAGCAGGGGATTGACAGGGAAAAGGTCACCCCTCCACTTT.

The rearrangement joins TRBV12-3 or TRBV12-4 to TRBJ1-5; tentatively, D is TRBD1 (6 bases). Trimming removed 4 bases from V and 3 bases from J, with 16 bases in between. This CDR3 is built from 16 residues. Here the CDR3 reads CASSWGGHGDNQPQHF. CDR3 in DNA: TGTGCCAGCAGTTGGGGGGGACACGGGGACAATCAGCCCCAGCATTTT.

Here the CDR3 reads CASSTSGQGYEQYF. The CDR3 bases are TGTGCCAGCAGCACATCGGGACAGGGGTACGAGCAGTACTTC. The rearrangement joins TRBV7-3 to TRBJ2-7, with 10 bases matching TRBD1. Per germline, CDR1 SGHTA and CDR2 FQGTGA. CDR3 length: 14 residues. Unmatched junction bases numbered 5, after V lost 5 bases and J lost 4 bases.

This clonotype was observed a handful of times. The CDR3 region is CATSDPDRGKWSNEQFF. In DNA form, the CDR3 reads TGTGCCACCAGTGACCCGGACAGGGGAAAGTGGTCCAATGAGCAGTTCTTC. The rearrangement links TRBV24-1 to TRBJ2-1; TRBD1 matches at 9 bases. Germline V lookup: CDR1 KGHDR, CDR2 SFDVKD. CDR3 size: 17 residues. After removal of 4 bases from V and 6 bases from J, the junction contained 12 bases not matched to a gene.

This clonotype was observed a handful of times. CDR3: CASSLGGDRVYEQYF. The DNA for the CDR3 is TGTGCCAGCAGCTTGGGGGGGGACAGGGTCTACGAGCAGTACTTC. The chain recombines TRBV7-2 with TRBJ2-7; 9 nucleotides agree with TRBD1. The CDR3 sequence is 15 residues long. V lost 3 bases, J lost 3 bases, and 6 bases stayed unmatched. The germline V gene encodes CDR1 SGHTA and CDR2 FQGNSA.

The CDR3 coding sequence is TGCGCCAGCAGCTTGGCCGGGGCAGGGAATGGCTACACCTTC. Translating it yields CASSLAGAGNGYTF. V is TRBV5-1 and J is TRBJ1-2; maybe TRBD1 (5 bases). The ends were cut back, 0 bases at V and 6 bases at J, with 12 bases in the middle. This CDR3 comprises 14 residues. Germline CDR1 reads SGHRS; CDR2 reads YFSETQ.

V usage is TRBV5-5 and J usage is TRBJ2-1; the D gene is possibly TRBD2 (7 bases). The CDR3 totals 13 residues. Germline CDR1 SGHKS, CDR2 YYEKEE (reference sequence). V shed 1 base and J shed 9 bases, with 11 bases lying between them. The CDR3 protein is CASSLKRGGEQFF. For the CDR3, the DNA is TGTGCCAGCAGCTTGAAAAGGGGGGGTGAGCAGTTCTTC.

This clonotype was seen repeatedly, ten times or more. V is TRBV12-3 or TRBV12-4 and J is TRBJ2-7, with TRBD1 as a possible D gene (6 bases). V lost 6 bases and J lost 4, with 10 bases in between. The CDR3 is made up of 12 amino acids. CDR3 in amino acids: CASSLTGYEQYF. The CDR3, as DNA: TGTGCCAGCAGCTTGACAGGTTACGAGCAGTACTTC.

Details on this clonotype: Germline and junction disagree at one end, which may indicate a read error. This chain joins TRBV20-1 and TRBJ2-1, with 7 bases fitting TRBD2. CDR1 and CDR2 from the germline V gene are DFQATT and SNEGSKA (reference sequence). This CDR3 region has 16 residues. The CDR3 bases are TGCTGTGCTAGGCGTCGGGGCGGGAGTACCTACAATGAGCAGTTCTTC. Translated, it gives CCARRRGGSTYNEQFF.

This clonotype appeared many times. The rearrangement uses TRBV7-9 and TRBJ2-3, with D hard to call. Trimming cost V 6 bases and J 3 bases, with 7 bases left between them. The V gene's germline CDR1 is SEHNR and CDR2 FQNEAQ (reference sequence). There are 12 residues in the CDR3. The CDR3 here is CASSKGTDTQYF. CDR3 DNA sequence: TGTGCCAGCAGTAAAGGGACAGATACGCAGTATTTT.

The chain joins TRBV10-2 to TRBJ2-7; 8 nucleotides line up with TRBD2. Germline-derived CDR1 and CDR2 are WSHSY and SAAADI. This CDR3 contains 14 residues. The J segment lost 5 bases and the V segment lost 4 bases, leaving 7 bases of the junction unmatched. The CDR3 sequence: CASSVEREMDEQYF. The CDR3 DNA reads TGCGCCAGCAGTGTAGAGCGGGAGATGGACGAGCAGTACTTC.

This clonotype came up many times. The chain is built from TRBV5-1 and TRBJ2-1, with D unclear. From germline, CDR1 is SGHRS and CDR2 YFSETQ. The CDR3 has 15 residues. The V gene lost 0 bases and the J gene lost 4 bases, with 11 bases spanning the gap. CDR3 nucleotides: TGCGCCAGCAGCTTGGGCAGTATAGGATACAATGAGCAGTTCTTC. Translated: CASSLGSIGYNEQFF.

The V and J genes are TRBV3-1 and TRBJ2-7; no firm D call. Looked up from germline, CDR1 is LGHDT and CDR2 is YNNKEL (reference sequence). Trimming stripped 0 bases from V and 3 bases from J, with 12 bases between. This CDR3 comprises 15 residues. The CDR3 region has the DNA TGTGCCAGCAGCCAAGACTTTGTCAAAAGCTACGAGCAGTACTTC. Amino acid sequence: CASSQDFVKSYEQYF.

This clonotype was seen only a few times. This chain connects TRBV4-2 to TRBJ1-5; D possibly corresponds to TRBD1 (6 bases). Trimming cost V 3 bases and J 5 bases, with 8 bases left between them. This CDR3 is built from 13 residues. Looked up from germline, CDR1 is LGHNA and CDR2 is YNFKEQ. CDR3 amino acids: CASSQTGDQPQHF. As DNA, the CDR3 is TGTGCCAGCAGCCAGACAGGAGATCAGCCCCAGCATTTT.

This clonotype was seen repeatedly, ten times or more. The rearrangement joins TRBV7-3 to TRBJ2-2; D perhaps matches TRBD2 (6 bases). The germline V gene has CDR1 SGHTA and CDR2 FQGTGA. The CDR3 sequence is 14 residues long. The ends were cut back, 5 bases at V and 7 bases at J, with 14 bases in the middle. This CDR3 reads CASSPGGFGGELFF. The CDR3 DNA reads TGTGCCAGCAGCCCTGGGGGGTTCGGCGGGGAGCTGTTTTTT.

CDR3 bases: TGTGCCAGCAGCCCCGGGCGGTACCAGGGGTGGTCCGGAAACACCATATATTTT. Residues: CASSPGRYQGWSGNTIYF. The chain carries TRBV11-1 and TRBJ1-3, with D perhaps matching TRBD1 (6 bases). With 5 bases removed from V and 4 bases from J, the gap between germline ends came to 24 bases. Per germline, CDR1 SGHAT and CDR2 FQDESV (reference sequence). This CDR3 spans 18 amino acids.

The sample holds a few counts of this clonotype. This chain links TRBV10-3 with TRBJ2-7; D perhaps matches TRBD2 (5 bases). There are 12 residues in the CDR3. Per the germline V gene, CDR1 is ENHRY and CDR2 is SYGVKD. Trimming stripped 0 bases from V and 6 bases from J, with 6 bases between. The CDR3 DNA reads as TGTGCCATCAGTGAGTCAGGGAGCGAGCAGTACTTC. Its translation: CAISESGSEQYF.

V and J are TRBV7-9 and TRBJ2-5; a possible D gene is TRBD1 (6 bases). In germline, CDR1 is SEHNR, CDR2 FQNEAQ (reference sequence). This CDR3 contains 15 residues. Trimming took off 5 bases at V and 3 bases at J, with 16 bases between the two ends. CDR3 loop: CASSRTRDKKETQYF. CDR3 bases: TGTGCCAGCAGCCGGACCCGGGACAAAAAAGAGACCCAGTACTTC.